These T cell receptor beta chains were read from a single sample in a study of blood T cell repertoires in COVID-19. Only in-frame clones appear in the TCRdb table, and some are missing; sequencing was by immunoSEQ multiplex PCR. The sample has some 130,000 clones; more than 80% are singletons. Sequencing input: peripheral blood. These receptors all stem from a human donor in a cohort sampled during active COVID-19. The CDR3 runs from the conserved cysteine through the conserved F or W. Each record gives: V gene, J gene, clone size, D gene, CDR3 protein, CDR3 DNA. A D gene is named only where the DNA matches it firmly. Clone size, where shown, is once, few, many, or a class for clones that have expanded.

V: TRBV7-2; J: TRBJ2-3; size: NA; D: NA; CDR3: CASSWRGGLDTQYF; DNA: TGTGCCAGCAGCTGGAGGGGTGGGTTAGATACGCAGTATTTT
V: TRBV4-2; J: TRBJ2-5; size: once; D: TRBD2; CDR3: CASSQDLGGSRTQYF; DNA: TGTGCCAGCAGCCAAGATCTCGGGGGGTCTAGGACCCAGTACTTC
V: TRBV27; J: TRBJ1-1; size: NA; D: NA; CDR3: CASSLRQGNTEAFF; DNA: TGTGCCAGCAGTTTAAGGCAGGGAAACACTGAAGCTTTCTTT
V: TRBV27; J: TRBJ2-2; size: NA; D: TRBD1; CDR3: CASSSKTGTGSNTGELFF; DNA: TGTGCCAGCAGTTCGAAGACCGGGACAGGGTCGAACACCGGGGAGCTGTTTTTT
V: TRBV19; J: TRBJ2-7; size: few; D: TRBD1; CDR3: CASRYTGTGGSYEQYF; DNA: TGTGCCAGTAGGTACACAGGGACAGGGGGCTCCTACGAGCAGTACTTC
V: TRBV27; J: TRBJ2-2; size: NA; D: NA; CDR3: CASSLSWAVGAGELFF; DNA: TGTGCCAGCAGTTTATCGTGGGCCGTAGGGGCCGGGGAGCTGTTTTTT
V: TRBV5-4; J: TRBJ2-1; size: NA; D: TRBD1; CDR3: CASSSDRGQQFF; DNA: TGTGCCAGCAGCTCGGACAGGGGGCAGCAGTTCTTC
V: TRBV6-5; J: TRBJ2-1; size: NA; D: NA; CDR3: CASSYSERGEQFF; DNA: TGTGCCAGCAGTTACTCGGAGCGCGGTGAGCAGTTCTTC
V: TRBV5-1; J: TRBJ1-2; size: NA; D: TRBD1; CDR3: CASSPTGGNYGYTF; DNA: TGCGCCAGCAGCCCCACAGGGGGTAACTATGGCTACACCTTC
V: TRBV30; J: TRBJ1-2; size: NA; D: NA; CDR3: CAWTRRNYGYTF; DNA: TGTGCCTGGACGCGCCGTAACTATGGCTACACCTTC
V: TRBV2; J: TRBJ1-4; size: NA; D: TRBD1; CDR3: CASSERGQEYEKLFF; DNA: TGTGCCAGCAGTGAACGGGGACAGGAATATGAAAAACTGTTTTTT
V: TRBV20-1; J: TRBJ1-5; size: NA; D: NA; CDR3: CSASLAGGQQPQHF; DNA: TGCAGTGCTAGTCTGGCTGGGGGCCAGCAGCCCCAGCATTTT
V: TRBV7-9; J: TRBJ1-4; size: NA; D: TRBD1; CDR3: CASSSPPGQGGIGEKLFF; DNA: TGTGCCAGCAGCTCCCCGCCGGGACAGGGAGGGATCGGCGAAAAACTGTTTTTT
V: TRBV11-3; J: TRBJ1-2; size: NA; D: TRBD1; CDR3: CASSLGGQGYYGYTF; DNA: TGTGCCAGCAGCTTAGGGGGACAGGGGTACTATGGCTACACCTTC
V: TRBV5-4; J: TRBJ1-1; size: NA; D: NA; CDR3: CASSTGYTEAFF; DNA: TGTGCCAGCAGCACAGGGTATACTGAAGCTTTCTTT
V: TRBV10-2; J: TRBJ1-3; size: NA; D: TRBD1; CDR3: CASSDHVGTGFLSGNTIYF; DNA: TGCGCCAGCAGTGACCACGTCGGGACAGGATTCCTCTCTGGAAACACCATATATTTT
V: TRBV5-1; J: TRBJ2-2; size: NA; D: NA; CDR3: CASSLGASLPGELFF; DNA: TGCGCCAGCAGCTTGGGAGCTAGCCTGCCCGGGGAGCTGTTTTTT
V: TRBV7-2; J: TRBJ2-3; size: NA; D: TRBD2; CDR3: CASSLAVAGGPSTDTQYF; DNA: TGTGCCAGCAGCTTAGCGGTAGCGGGGGGGCCTAGCACAGATACGCAGTATTTT
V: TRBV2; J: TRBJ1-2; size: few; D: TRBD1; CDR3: CASRYRGQDGYTF; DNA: TGTGCCAGCAGGTACAGGGGGCAGGATGGCTACACCTTC
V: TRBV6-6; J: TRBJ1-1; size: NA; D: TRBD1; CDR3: CASRRPRDRAPEAFF; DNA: TGTGCCAGCAGACGACCCCGGGACAGGGCACCTGAAGCTTTCTTT
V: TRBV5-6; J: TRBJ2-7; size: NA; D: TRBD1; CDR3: CASSRLRTGDINEQYF; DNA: TGTGCCAGCAGCCGACTCCGGACAGGGGATATCAACGAGCAGTACTTC
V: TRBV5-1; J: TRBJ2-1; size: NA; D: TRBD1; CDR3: CASSLAGQGLHEQFF; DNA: TGCGCCAGCAGCTTGGCAGGACAGGGGCTCCATGAGCAGTTCTTC
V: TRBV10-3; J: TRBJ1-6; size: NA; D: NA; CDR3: CAISEVSGNNSPLHF; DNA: TGTGCCATCAGTGAGGTATCCGGGAATAATTCACCCCTCCACTTT
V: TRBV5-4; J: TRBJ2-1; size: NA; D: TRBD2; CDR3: CASSAGVDEQFF; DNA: TGTGCCAGCAGCGCGGGAGTCGATGAGCAGTTCTTC
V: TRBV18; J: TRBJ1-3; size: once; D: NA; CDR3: CASSPLIISGNTIYF; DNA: TGTGCCAGCTCTCCACTCATCATCTCTGGAAACACCATATATTTT
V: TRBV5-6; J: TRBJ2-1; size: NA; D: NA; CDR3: CASSLALAGMTEQFF; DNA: TGTGCCAGCAGCTTGGCTCTGGCAGGGATGACGGAGCAGTTCTTC
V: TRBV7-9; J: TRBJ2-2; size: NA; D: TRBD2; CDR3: CASSSLAGGPLSNTGELFF; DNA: TGTGCCAGCAGCTCTCTAGCGGGAGGGCCTCTCTCGAACACCGGGGAGCTGTTTTTT
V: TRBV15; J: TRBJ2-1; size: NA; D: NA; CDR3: CATSRDTGDEQFF; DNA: TGTGCCACCAGCAGAGATACCGGGGATGAGCAGTTCTTC
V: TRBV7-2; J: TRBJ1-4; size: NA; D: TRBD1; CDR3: CASSGGQGINEKLFF; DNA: TGTGCCAGCAGCGGCGGACAGGGGATTAATGAAAAACTGTTTTTT
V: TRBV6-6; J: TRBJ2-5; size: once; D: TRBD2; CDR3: CASSYSTGGLETQYF; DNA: TGTGCCAGCAGTTACTCGACGGGGGGGCTGGAGACCCAGTACTTC
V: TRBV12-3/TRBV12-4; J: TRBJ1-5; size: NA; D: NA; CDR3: CASSPGGHQPQHF; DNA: TGTGCCAGCAGCCCGGGAGGCCATCAGCCCCAGCATTTT
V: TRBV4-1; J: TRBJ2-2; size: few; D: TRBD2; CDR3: CASSLIAGADTGELFF; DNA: TGCGCCAGCAGCCTAATAGCGGGAGCGGACACCGGGGAGCTGTTTTTT
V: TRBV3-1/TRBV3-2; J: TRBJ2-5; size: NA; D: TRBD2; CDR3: CASKVLAGGGETQYF; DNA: TGTGCCAGCAAGGTATTAGCGGGAGGAGGGGAGACCCAGTACTTC
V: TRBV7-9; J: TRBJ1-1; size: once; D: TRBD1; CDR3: CASSLSDRGSTEAFF; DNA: TGTGCCAGCAGCTTAAGCGACAGGGGGTCGACTGAAGCTTTCTTT
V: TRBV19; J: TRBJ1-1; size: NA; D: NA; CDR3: CASSQDSQSQNTEAFF; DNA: TGTGCCAGTAGTCAAGACTCGCAGTCCCAGAACACTGAAGCTTTCTTT
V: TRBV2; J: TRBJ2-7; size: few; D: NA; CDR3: CASSRDSEQYF; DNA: TGTGCCAGCAGTCGGGACTCCGAGCAGTACTTC
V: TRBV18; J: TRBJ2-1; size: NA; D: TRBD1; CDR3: CASSPYQGQGSYNEQFF; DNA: TGTGCCAGCTCACCATATCAAGGACAGGGCTCCTACAATGAGCAGTTCTTC
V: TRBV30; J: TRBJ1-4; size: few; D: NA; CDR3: CAWSSQGREKLFF; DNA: TGTGCCTGGAGTAGTCAGGGCCGAGAAAAACTGTTTTTT
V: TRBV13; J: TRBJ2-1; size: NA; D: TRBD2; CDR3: CASSPKRGGLSNEQFF; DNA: TGTGCCAGCAGCCCCAAGCGGGGGGGCTTGTCCAATGAGCAGTTCTTC
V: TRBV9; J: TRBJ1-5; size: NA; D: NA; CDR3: CASSPQATGQPQHF; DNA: TGTGCCAGCAGCCCCCAGGCAACGGGACAGCCCCAGCATTTT
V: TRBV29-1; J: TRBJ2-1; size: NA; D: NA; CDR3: CSVDNGGRFF; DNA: TGCAGCGTTGACAATGGAGGGCGGTTCTTC
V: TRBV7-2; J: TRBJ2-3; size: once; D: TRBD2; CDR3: CASTDRGLAVTPTDTQYF; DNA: TGTGCCAGCACCGACCGCGGACTAGCGGTCACTCCCACAGATACGCAGTATTTT
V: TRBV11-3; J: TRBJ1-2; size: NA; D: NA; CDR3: CASSLVGGRRAYGYTF; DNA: TGTGCCAGCAGCTTAGTAGGAGGAAGACGTGCCTATGGCTACACCTTC
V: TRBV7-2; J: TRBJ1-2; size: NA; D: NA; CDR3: CASSLGGGYGYTF; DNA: TGTGCCAGCAGCTTAGGAGGGGGCTATGGCTACACCTTC
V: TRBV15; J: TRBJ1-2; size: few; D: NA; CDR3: CATSSDFYGYTF; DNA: TGTGCCACCAGCAGCGACTTCTATGGCTACACCTTC
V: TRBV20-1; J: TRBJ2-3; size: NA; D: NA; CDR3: CSASVEARADTQYF; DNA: TGCAGTGCTAGTGTGGAGGCGCGGGCAGATACGCAGTATTTT
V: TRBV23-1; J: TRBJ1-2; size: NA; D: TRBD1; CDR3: CASSHPRGRSGYTF; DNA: TGCGCCAGCAGTCACCCCAGGGGGCGAAGTGGCTACACCTTC